These 2 T cell receptor beta chains share one sample of origin, sequenced in a study of OX40 agonist ivuxolimab in advanced cancers. This table comes from immunoSEQ multiplex PCR, and its TCRdb copy is limited to in-frame clones, with some not included. The top ten hold about 0.93% of the sample, which has 100,000 to 150,000 clones, 93% seen once. Sequencing was performed on CD4+ or CD8+ T cells sorted from blood, taken in a trial of the OX40 agonist ivuxolimab. These receptors were taken from an adult with an advanced solid tumor such as melanoma, head and neck, liver or kidney cancer.

The V and J genes are TRBV6-6 and TRBJ2-1; unclear D gene. V lost 2 bases, J lost 7 bases, and 6 bases lay in between. Germline V CDR1 and CDR2: MNHNY, SVGAGI (reference sequence). CDR3 length: 12 amino acids. Here the CDR3 reads CASSYRSNEQFF. CDR3 coding DNA: TGTGCCAGCAGTTACCGATCGAATGAGCAGTTCTTC.

V usage is TRBV5-1 and J usage is TRBJ1-1; 7 nucleotides match TRBD1. The CDR3 runs 14 residues. J gave up 1 base and V 2 bases, and 2 bases lay outside the gene matches. In germline, CDR1 is SGHRS, CDR2 YFSETQ. The DNA of the CDR3 is TGCGCCAGCAGCTTTCAGGGGGGGAACACTGAAGCTTTCTTT. This encodes CASSFQGGNTEAFF.